The rows below give T cell receptor beta chains drawn from one sample of a study of T cell responses to AZD1222 COVID-19 vaccine. TCRdb keeps only in-frame clones here, not all; method: immunoSEQ multiplex PCR. The repertoire holds around 70,000 clones, roughly 90% seen once, with 7.5% to 9% in the top ten. The sequences come from peripheral blood, collected on day 0 of AZD1222 vaccination. Receptors were obtained from an adult in good health. The conserved cysteine and the conserved F or W are not part of the CDR3 here.

v_gene: TRBV4-2
j_gene: TRBJ1-1
CDR3aa: ASSQESLMNTEAF

v_gene: TRBV5-1
j_gene: TRBJ1-2
CDR3aa: ASSPEQGEVSRGYT

v_gene: TRBV12-5
j_gene: TRBJ1-1
CDR3aa: ASGLVRGGLMNTEAF

v_gene: TRBV5-1
j_gene: TRBJ2-2
CDR3aa: ASSADRVGTGELF

v_gene: TRBV24-1
j_gene: TRBJ1-2
CDR3aa: ATSDGQGIYGYT

v_gene: TRBV6-4
j_gene: TRBJ2-1
CDR3aa: ASSHSGSGSYNEQF

v_gene: TRBV2
j_gene: TRBJ2-7
CDR3aa: ASNREGSLEQY

v_gene: TRBV29-1
j_gene: TRBJ2-3
CDR3aa: SVQTGRDTQY

v_gene: TRBV6-2/TRBV6-3
j_gene: TRBJ2-1
CDR3aa: ASSYSGLAGYSYNEQF

v_gene: TRBV11-2
j_gene: TRBJ1-1
CDR3aa: ASSLDPRRAGRAF

v_gene: TRBV6-5
j_gene: TRBJ1-5
CDR3aa: ASSSPYSNQPQH

v_gene: TRBV5-4
j_gene: TRBJ1-5
CDR3aa: ASSMRNGDQPQH

v_gene: TRBV5-1
j_gene: TRBJ1-1
CDR3aa: ASSLVRSAVNTEAF

v_gene: TRBV10-2
j_gene: TRBJ2-7
CDR3aa: ASSGTSYEQY

v_gene: TRBV18
j_gene: TRBJ2-1
CDR3aa: ATSSGIGEQF

v_gene: TRBV7-9
j_gene: TRBJ1-1
CDR3aa: ASSLVAGRNTEAF

v_gene: TRBV28
j_gene: TRBJ2-7
CDR3aa: ASSLLTGGLYEQY

v_gene: TRBV5-5
j_gene: TRBJ1-1
CDR3aa: ASSFGGNTEAF

v_gene: TRBV7-9
j_gene: TRBJ1-1
CDR3aa: ASSHEVNTEAF

v_gene: TRBV5-4
j_gene: TRBJ2-5
CDR3aa: ASSLVPVETQY

v_gene: TRBV5-1
j_gene: TRBJ2-1
CDR3aa: ASSPSLSYNEQF

v_gene: TRBV4-1
j_gene: TRBJ2-5
CDR3aa: ASSQDPAGGPRTQY

v_gene: TRBV15
j_gene: TRBJ2-1
CDR3aa: ATSTGLGTSGRDEQF

v_gene: TRBV11-2
j_gene: TRBJ2-3
CDR3aa: ASSLEASGRAAQY

v_gene: TRBV7-9
j_gene: TRBJ1-1
CDR3aa: ASSLKQGTEAF

v_gene: TRBV5-1
j_gene: TRBJ1-2
CDR3aa: ASSLQGGPYGYT

v_gene: TRBV5-1
j_gene: TRBJ1-1
CDR3aa: ASSRGTVTDTEAF

v_gene: TRBV12-5
j_gene: TRBJ2-3
CDR3aa: ASGLGQNTDTQY

v_gene: TRBV11-2
j_gene: TRBJ2-2
CDR3aa: ASSPSGPIVAGELF

v_gene: TRBV19
j_gene: TRBJ1-1
CDR3aa: ASSVGRGVEAF

v_gene: TRBV6-2/TRBV6-3
j_gene: TRBJ2-7
CDR3aa: ASSLGLGTYEQY

v_gene: TRBV4-2
j_gene: TRBJ2-3
CDR3aa: ASSPNGRDRVDTQY

v_gene: TRBV11-3
j_gene: TRBJ2-1
CDR3aa: ASSLEGVNEQF

v_gene: TRBV4-2
j_gene: TRBJ2-7
CDR3aa: ASSQDGWQALTYEQY

v_gene: TRBV30
j_gene: TRBJ1-2
CDR3aa: AWSSQGAFYGYT

v_gene: TRBV3-1/TRBV3-2
j_gene: TRBJ2-3
CDR3aa: ASSQLGADTQY

v_gene: TRBV6-6
j_gene: TRBJ2-1
CDR3aa: ASSYSTSGKGEQF

v_gene: TRBV11-2
j_gene: TRBJ1-1
CDR3aa: ASSFYGPKGTEAF

v_gene: TRBV6-6
j_gene: TRBJ2-1
CDR3aa: ASSSRRGGHNEQF

v_gene: TRBV19
j_gene: TRBJ2-1
CDR3aa: ASSRVASRNEQF

v_gene: TRBV6-5
j_gene: TRBJ1-1
CDR3aa: ASSYQELEAF

v_gene: TRBV4-1
j_gene: TRBJ2-2
CDR3aa: ASSQDPRAGELF

v_gene: TRBV2
j_gene: TRBJ1-6
CDR3aa: ASSFNSPLH

v_gene: TRBV5-1
j_gene: TRBJ2-7
CDR3aa: ASSAGGYEQY

v_gene: TRBV7-9
j_gene: TRBJ1-2
CDR3aa: ASSADQGVRNYGYT

v_gene: TRBV10-2
j_gene: TRBJ1-1
CDR3aa: ASSEWGWDTEAF

v_gene: TRBV9
j_gene: TRBJ2-1
CDR3aa: ASSVDSRTYNEQF